The 30 T cell receptor beta chains reported below all come from one sample, sequenced in a study of T-cell memory formation after mild COVID-19 (dated by TCRdb to the early 2020s). Library creation used 5' RACE. The instrument given in TCRdb is Illumina NovaSeq 6000. TCRdb handled the public reads itself, with Q25 trimming in fastp and clone calling in MiXCR, and kept productive beta chains. When rows share a CDR3 protein, they turn into one entry using the most common DNA and genes. The sample yields 580,000 or so distinct CDR3 sequences; around 15% were counted once. The top ten clones comprise approximately 8.1% of the sample. Sequences were obtained from PBMCs or a T cell subset sorted from them (not recorded which). The receptors here all came from an adult woman who had mild COVID-19 (a few samples of this study predate the infection). The sample titles of this study are shuffled in the database, so cell type and time point are left out; the donor was told from shared clones.

This clonotype was counted only a few times. The chain links TRBV7-9 to TRBJ2-7, with TRBD1 matching 8 bases. The CDR3 is 16 residues long. The V segment lost 2 bases and the J segment 4 bases; nucleotides outside the gene matches: 10. CDR1 and CDR2 from the germline V gene are SEHNR and FQNEAQ (reference sequence). In nucleotides, the CDR3 is TGTGCCAGCAGCTTATCAGGGGGCCTAAGCCCTTACGAGCAGTACTTC. Residues: CASSLSGGLSPYEQYF.

In this sample, this clonotype turned up once. The DNA of the CDR3 is TGTGCCAGCGCCTTCTCTGGGGCAGAGGGCTACACCTTC. Its protein is CASAFSGAEGYTF. The chain carries TRBV3-1 and TRBJ1-2, with a tentative D call TRBD1 (5 bases). V gave up 8 bases and J gave up 8 bases, with 18 bases separating them. The CDR3 is made up of 13 amino acids. Germline V CDR1 and CDR2: LGHDT, YNNKEL (reference sequence).

The rearrangement links TRBV5-1 to TRBJ2-4; TRBD1 matches at 12 bases. Germline values: CDR1 SGHRS, CDR2 YFSETQ. V gave up 4 bases and J gave up 8 bases; unmatched junction bases: 13. The CDR3 is 17 amino acids. The CDR3 DNA is TGCGCCAGCAGCGTAGTACCCGGGACAGGGGGCGCCTACATTCAGTACTTC. Amino acids: CASSVVPGTGGAYIQYF.

The rearrangement joins TRBV5-1 to TRBJ2-1; no clear D gene. CDR3 length: 13 residues. Trimming shortened V by 1 base and J by 9 bases, and 11 bases separated the two germline ends. Germline CDR1 SGHRS, CDR2 YFSETQ. CDR3 in DNA: TGCGCCAGCAGCTTGCCCCGGAGTGGTGAGCAGTTCTTC. Encoded protein: CASSLPRSGEQFF.

The gene calls are TRBV3-1 and TRBJ2-5, with 12 nucleotides matching TRBD1. The CDR3 totals 16 residues. The germline gives CDR1 LGHDT, CDR2 YNNKEL (reference sequence). V was pared by 0 bases and J by 5 bases, with 4 bases of the junction left unmatched. This chain's CDR3 is CASSQDGTGGGETQYF. The CDR3 DNA is TGTGCCAGCAGCCAAGATGGGACAGGGGGCGGTGAGACCCAGTACTTC.

This clonotype was picked up a small number of times. The chain combines TRBV7-2 with TRBJ2-7; the match to TRBD1 covers 9 bases. Germline V gene data show CDR1 as SGHTA and CDR2 as FQGNSA. The CDR3 length is 14 residues. Unmatched junction bases numbered 6, after V lost 5 bases and J lost 4 bases. The CDR3 region has the DNA TGTGCCAGCAGCCCATTGGGGACAGGGTACGAGCAGTACTTC. Protein: CASSPLGTGYEQYF.

This clonotype came up many times. The CDR3 DNA sequence: TGTGCCAGCAGCCATATCAGGGCTGGCACAGATACGCAGTATTTT. This gives the protein CASSHIRAGTDTQYF. V gene TRBV3-1 combines with J gene TRBJ2-3; weak D call: TRBD1 (5 bases). Germline V gives CDR1 LGHDT, CDR2 YNNKEL (reference sequence). V lost 3 bases to trimming and J lost 1 base, with 11 bases between them. The CDR3 has 15 residues.

The chain couples TRBV24-1 to TRBJ2-1; 12 bases are a match to TRBD2. Germline V CDR1 and CDR2: KGHDR, SFDVKD. Trimming removed 3 bases from V and 0 bases from J; junction bases left unmatched: 11. There are 20 residues in the CDR3. The CDR3 DNA follows: TGTGCCACCAGTGATCTGGGGACTAGCGGGCGACCCAGCTCCTACAATGAGCAGTTCTTC. Translating it yields CATSDLGTSGRPSSYNEQFF.

Concerning this clonotype itself: A junction end diverges from the germline sequence, so it may reflect a read error. The chain joins TRBV7-7 to TRBJ2-1, with 7 bases identical to TRBD1. The germline V gene has CDR1 SSHAT and CDR2 FNYEAQ (reference sequence). This CDR3 is built from 15 residues. The chain's CDR3 is CASSNRATGRDEQFF. Here the CDR3 DNA reads TGTGCTAGCAGCAACCGGGCGACAGGGCGCGATGAGCAGTTCTTC.

This clonotype has only a few counts. J is TRBJ2-3 and V is TRBV24-1; 8 nucleotides agree with TRBD1. V dropped 4 bases and J dropped 3; count of bases not matched to a gene: 5. CDR3 length equals 15 residues. Germline CDR1 is KGHDR and CDR2 is SFDVKD. Here the CDR3 DNA reads TGTGCCACCAGTGACGACAGGGGTAGGACAGATACGCAGTATTTT. Amino acid sequence: CATSDDRGRTDTQYF.

This chain connects TRBV12-3 or TRBV12-4 to TRBJ2-1, with TRBD1 matching over 9 bases. V lost 7 bases and J lost 6; bases outside the gene matches: 19. This CDR3 spans 18 amino acids. The CDR3 coding sequence is TGTGCCAGCAAGGGACAGGGAGATATTCGAGGGGTTGCCAATGAGCAGTTCTTC. It codes for CASKGQGDIRGVANEQFF.

The gene calls are TRBV20-1 and TRBJ1-4; 8 nucleotides agree with TRBD1. Unmatched junction bases numbered 7, after V lost 6 bases and J lost 7 bases. The CDR3 spans 13 residues. Germline V CDR1 and CDR2: DFQATT, SNEGSKA (reference sequence). CDR3 sequence (DNA): TGCAGTGCAAGGACAGGGCAGTCTGAAAAACTGTTTTTT. It codes for CSARTGQSEKLFF.

The rearrangement joins TRBV9 to TRBJ1-1; D remains ambiguous. The CDR3 runs to 17 residues. V dropped 0 bases and J dropped 0 bases, with 15 bases sitting between them. Germline V gene sequence: CDR1 SGDLS, CDR2 YYNGEE. CDR3: CASSVAGNPGMNTEAFF. The CDR3 bases are TGTGCCAGCAGCGTAGCGGGGAATCCGGGCATGAACACTGAAGCTTTCTTT.

The V gene is TRBV9, the J gene TRBJ2-5, with TRBD1 matching 9 bases. Germline CDR1 SGDLS, CDR2 YYNGEE. The CDR3 extends over 18 amino acids. Trimming cost V 2 bases and J 1 base; bases outside gene matches: 12. CDR3 region: CASSVHDTGGSGQETQYF. In DNA form, the CDR3 reads TGTGCCAGCAGCGTCCACGATACAGGGGGCTCGGGCCAAGAGACCCAGTACTTC.

V usage is TRBV9 and J usage is TRBJ2-7, with TRBD2 as a possible D gene (5 bases). This CDR3 region has 16 residues. V lost 0 bases, J lost 5 bases, and 18 bases lay in between. Germline assignment: CDR1 SGDLS and CDR2 YYNGEE. The CDR3 is CASSVEGGPLKNEQYF. CDR3 nucleotides: TGTGCCAGCAGCGTAGAGGGCGGGCCCCTTAAGAACGAGCAGTACTTC.

This clonotype showed up just a few times. The V gene is TRBV2, the J gene TRBJ2-3, with 14 bases fitting TRBD2. This CDR3 is 16 amino acids long. V shed 6 bases and J 4 bases; nucleotides not matched to a gene: 6. Germline V CDR1 and CDR2: SNHLY, FYNNEI. Written as DNA, the CDR3 is TGTGCCAGCAGATCCAAGGGACTAGCGGGAGCAGATACGCAGTATTTT. Translating gives CASRSKGLAGADTQYF. Complete variable domain (other parts from reference TRBV2 and TRBJ2-3): EPEVTQTPSHQVTQMGQEVILRCVPISNHLYFYWYRQILGQKVEFLVSFYNNEISEKSEIFDDQFSVERPDGSNFTLKIRSTKLEDSAMYFCASRSKGLAGADTQYFGPGTRLTVL.

The CDR3 sequence is CASSPTSGSGVHTQYF. DNA of the CDR3: TGTGCCAGCAGTCCGACTAGCGGGTCAGGTGTGCATACGCAGTATTTT. The rearrangement links TRBV3-1 to TRBJ2-3; TRBD2 matches 10 bases. Germline CDR1 LGHDT, CDR2 YNNKEL (reference sequence). This CDR3 comprises 16 residues. V shed 6 bases and J 7 bases; nucleotides not matched to a gene: 13.

In this sample, this clonotype turned up a few times. The J gene is TRBJ2-7, the V gene TRBV20-1; 8 bases fit TRBD2. The V gene end was trimmed by 2 bases and the J gene end by 0 bases; junction bases not matched to a gene: 3. The CDR3 has 14 residues. Germline CDR1 and CDR2: DFQATT and SNEGSKA (reference sequence). The CDR3 DNA reads as TGCAGTGCTAGACCACTAGCGGCCTCCTACGAGCAGTACTTC. It is translated as CSARPLAASYEQYF.

This clonotype was observed a few times. CDR3 in amino acids: CASSQDRLAGTNYEQYF. CDR3 coding DNA: TGCGCCAGCAGCCAAGATCGACTAGCGGGGACGAACTACGAGCAGTACTTC. The V gene is TRBV4-1, the J gene TRBJ2-7; 11 bases fit TRBD2. Germline V lookup: CDR1 MGHRA, CDR2 YSYEKL. This CDR3 has 17 amino acids. Trimming at V came to 0 bases and at J to 3 bases, leaving 7 bases not matched to a gene.

At least ten counts were recorded for this clonotype. The chain joins TRBV29-1 to TRBJ1-1; 8 bases match TRBD1. V shed 0 bases and J 7 bases; nucleotides not matched to a gene: 10. Germline V gene lookup returns CDR1 SQVTM and CDR2 ANQGSEA. This CDR3 spans 15 amino acids. This CDR3 reads CSVEDSGTGTGEAFF. The CDR3 DNA sequence: TGCAGCGTTGAAGATTCAGGGACCGGGACAGGTGAAGCTTTCTTT.

This clonotype showed up just a few times. J is TRBJ2-2 and V is TRBV20-1; D call uncertain. The V gene's germline CDR1 is DFQATT and CDR2 SNEGSKA (reference sequence). With 0 bases removed from V and 1 base from J, the gap between germline ends came to 6 bases. This CDR3 is 14 amino acids long. CDR3 in DNA: TGCAGTGCTAGAGATTACCTGAACACCGGGGAGCTGTTTTTT. Translated, it gives CSARDYLNTGELFF.

V usage is TRBV5-1 and J usage is TRBJ2-7; D is uncertain. Trimming removed 3 bases at V and 4 bases at J, with 5 bases between. CDR3 length: 11 residues. Germline lookup yields CDR1 SGHRS and CDR2 YFSETQ. The CDR3 DNA reads as TGCGCCAGCAGCTCAAAGTACGAGCAGTACTTC. Protein sequence: CASSSKYEQYF. The variable domain in full, completed from reference TRBV5-1 and TRBJ2-7, reads KAGVTQTPRYLIKTRGQQVTLSCSPISGHRSVSWYQQTPGQGLQFLFEYFSETQRNKGNFPGRFSGRQFSNSRSEMNVSTLELGDSALYLCASSSKYEQYFGPGTRLTVT.

The CDR3, as DNA: TGTGCCAGCACAGAATCTGGGGCCAACGTCCTGACTTTC. Its translation: CASTESGANVLTF. V gene TRBV7-9 combines with J gene TRBJ2-6, with no clear D. With 7 bases removed from V and 1 base from J, the gap between germline ends came to 5 bases. From germline, CDR1 is SEHNR and CDR2 FQNEAQ (reference sequence). CDR3 size: 13 residues.

The CDR3 coding sequence is TGTGCCAGCAGCTTGGGTCTCCAAACCAGGACTGAAGCTTTCTTT. Its translation: CASSLGLQTRTEAFF. The chain links TRBV5-5 to TRBJ1-1; D is ambiguous. This CDR3 comprises 15 residues. V lost 0 bases and J 5 bases, leaving 14 bases between the germline ends. Per germline, CDR1 SGHKS and CDR2 YYEKEE (reference sequence).

The genes are TRBV7-9 and TRBJ1-6; D remains unclear. The V and J ends lost 3 bases and 9 bases respectively, with 15 bases between them. The CDR3 is 15 amino acids. Germline V CDR1 and CDR2: SEHNR, FQNEAQ (reference sequence). This CDR3 is CASSLGLEGRSPLHF. The CDR3 DNA reads TGTGCCAGCAGCTTGGGTCTGGAGGGTCGTTCACCCCTCCACTTT.

The gene calls are TRBV5-1 and TRBJ2-7, with 11 bases aligning to TRBD2. Germline loops: CDR1 SGHRS, CDR2 YFSETQ. The CDR3 is made up of 15 amino acids. Trimming at V came to 2 bases and at J to 4 bases, leaving 5 bases not matched to a gene. The CDR3 spells CASSFLAGGEYEQYF. The CDR3 DNA follows: TGCGCCAGCAGCTTCCTAGCGGGGGGCGAATACGAGCAGTACTTC.

To note about this clonotype: One junction end does not reproduce the germline sequence, and a read error may be involved. The chain has TRBV7-7 and TRBJ1-3; D is perhaps TRBD1 (5 bases). Germline V CDR1 and CDR2: SSHAT, FNYEAQ (reference sequence). The CDR3 runs 15 residues. The CDR3 is CASSLGPGAGNTIYF. In DNA, the CDR3 is TGTGCTAGCAGCTTAGGTCCGGGGGCTGGAAACACCATATATTTT.

This rearrangement joins TRBV2 to TRBJ1-2; no reliable D call. Germline lookup yields CDR1 SNHLY and CDR2 FYNNEI. V was clipped by 2 bases and J by 3 bases, with 10 bases between them. This CDR3 comprises 14 residues. DNA for the CDR3: TGTGCCAGCAGTGAAAGTGAGAATTACTATGGCTACACCTTC. Amino acid sequence: CASSESENYYGYTF.

V usage is TRBV18 and J usage is TRBJ1-1; D might be TRBD1 (5 bases). Germline CDR1 reads KGHSH; CDR2 reads LQKENI. V lost 6 bases, J lost 6 bases, and 26 bases lay in between. This CDR3 region has 17 residues. DNA of the CDR3: TGTGCCAGCTCTCCCCCGGACATGGGGCTTATTGCCGCTGAAGCTTTCTTT. Encoded protein: CASSPPDMGLIAAEAFF.

There are a few counts of this clonotype. V and J are TRBV15 and TRBJ2-5; a possible D gene is TRBD1 (5 bases). Germline V gene data show CDR1 as LNHNV and CDR2 as YYDKDF (reference sequence). With 4 bases removed from V and 1 base from J, the gap between germline ends came to 10 bases. The CDR3 is 14 residues long. CDR3: CATSTRQIQETQYF. The CDR3 DNA follows: TGTGCCACCAGCACACGACAGATCCAAGAGACCCAGTACTTC.